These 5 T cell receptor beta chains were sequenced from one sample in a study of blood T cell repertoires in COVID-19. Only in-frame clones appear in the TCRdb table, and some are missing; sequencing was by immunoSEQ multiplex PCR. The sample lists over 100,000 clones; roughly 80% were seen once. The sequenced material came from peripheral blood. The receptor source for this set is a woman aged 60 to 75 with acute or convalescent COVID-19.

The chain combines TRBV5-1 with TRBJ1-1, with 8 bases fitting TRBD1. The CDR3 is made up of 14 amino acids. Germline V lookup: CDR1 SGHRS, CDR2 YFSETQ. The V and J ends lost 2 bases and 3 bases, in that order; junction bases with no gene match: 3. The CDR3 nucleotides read TGCGCCAGCAGCTTCACAGGGGGGGACACTGAAGCTTTCTTT. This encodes CASSFTGGDTEAFF.

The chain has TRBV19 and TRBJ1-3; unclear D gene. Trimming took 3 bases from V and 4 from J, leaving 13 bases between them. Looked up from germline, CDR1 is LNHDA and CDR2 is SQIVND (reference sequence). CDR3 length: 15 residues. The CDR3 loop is CASSMRRDGGNTIYF. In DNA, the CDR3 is TGTGCCAGTAGTATGAGGAGGGATGGAGGAAACACCATATATTTT.

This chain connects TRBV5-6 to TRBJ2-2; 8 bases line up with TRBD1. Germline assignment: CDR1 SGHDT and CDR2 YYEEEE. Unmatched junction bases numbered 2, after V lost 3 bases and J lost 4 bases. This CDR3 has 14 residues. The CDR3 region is CASSYGTGTGELFF. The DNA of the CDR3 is TGTGCCAGCAGCTACGGGACAGGCACCGGGGAGCTGTTTTTT.

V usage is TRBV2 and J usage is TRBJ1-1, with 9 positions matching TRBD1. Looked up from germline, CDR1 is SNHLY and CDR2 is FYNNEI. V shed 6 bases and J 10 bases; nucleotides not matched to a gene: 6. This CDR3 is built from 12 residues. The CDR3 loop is CASRNRGLGAFF. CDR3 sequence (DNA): TGTGCCAGCAGGAACAGGGGGCTGGGAGCTTTCTTT. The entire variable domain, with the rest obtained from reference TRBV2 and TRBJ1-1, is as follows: EPEVTQTPSHQVTQMGQEVILRCVPISNHLYFYWYRQILGQKVEFLVSFYNNEISEKSEIFDDQFSVERPDGSNFTLKIRSTKLEDSAMYFCASRNRGLGAFFGQGTRLTVV.

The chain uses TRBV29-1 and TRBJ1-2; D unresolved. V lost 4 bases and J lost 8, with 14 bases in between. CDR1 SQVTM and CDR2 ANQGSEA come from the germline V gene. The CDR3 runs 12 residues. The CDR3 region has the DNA TGCAGCGTTGGGTACGTAACGGGAGGCTACACCTTC. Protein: CSVGYVTGGYTF.